Listed here are 20 T cell receptor beta chains from one sample, sequenced in a study of OX40 agonist ivuxolimab in advanced cancers. Generated by immunoSEQ multiplex PCR, the TCRdb table keeps only in-frame clones and is missing some. The sample holds about 62,000 clones, 79% seen once. Specimen: CD4+ or CD8+ T cells sorted from blood, collected in a trial of the OX40 agonist ivuxolimab. These TCRs come from an adult with an advanced solid tumor such as melanoma, head and neck, liver or kidney cancer.

The gene calls are TRBV6-5 and TRBJ2-1, with unresolved D. V was cut by 2 bases and J by 6 bases, with 11 bases left in between. CDR1 and CDR2 (germline): MNHEY, SVGAGI. The CDR3 consists of 14 residues. In DNA, the CDR3 is TGTGCCAGCAGTTACACCGCTGGCTTCAATGAGCAGTTCTTC. Amino acids: CASSYTAGFNEQFF.

The chain combines TRBV5-4 with TRBJ2-3; 8 bases are a match to TRBD1. CDR3 length: 13 residues. The germline V gene has CDR1 SGHNT and CDR2 YYREEE (reference sequence). J gave up 5 bases and V 4 bases, and 3 bases lay outside the gene matches. CDR3 protein: CASSLTGGDTQYF. The DNA of the CDR3 is TGTGCCAGCAGCCTTACAGGGGGAGATACGCAGTATTTT.

This clone has just a few counts. Here the CDR3 DNA reads TGTGCCAGCAGTGCGATGGACAGGGACTACGAGCAGTACTTC. Translation gives CASSAMDRDYEQYF. The gene calls are TRBV6-1 and TRBJ2-7; 8 positions match TRBD1. CDR1 is MNHNS and CDR2 is SASEGT in the germline V gene. Trimming removed 4 bases from V and 3 bases from J; junction bases left unmatched: 5. The CDR3 length is 14 residues.

A single count supports this clone. The chain uses TRBV27 and TRBJ2-5; D is unresolved. TRBJ2-7 matches the DNA end more closely, so the J call is doubtful. The CDR3 has 12 amino acids. In germline, CDR1 is MNHEY, CDR2 SMNVEV (reference sequence). The CDR3 DNA reads as TGTGCCAGCAGTTTATCAGGGTCCGAGCAGTACTTC. Translation: CASSLSGSEQYF.

J is TRBJ2-1 and V is TRBV28, with 7 bases matching TRBD1. Germline CDR1 reads MDHEN; CDR2 reads SYDVKM. The V gene end was trimmed by 2 bases and the J gene end by 2 bases; junction bases not matched to a gene: 3. The CDR3 runs to 15 residues. In DNA form, the CDR3 reads TGTGCCAGCAGTTTAACAGGGGCGACCTACAATGAGCAGTTCTTC. Its protein is CASSLTGATYNEQFF.

This chain uses TRBV27 with TRBJ2-1; maybe TRBD2 (5 bases). V gave up 7 bases and J gave up 5 bases, with 9 bases separating them. CDR3 length: 12 amino acids. The germline CDR1 and CDR2 sequences are MNHEY and SMNVEV (reference sequence). The CDR3 protein is CASITGNNEQFF. CDR3 DNA: TGTGCCAGCATCACGGGGAACAATGAGCAGTTCTTC.

The chain employs TRBV7-2 and TRBJ2-3, with TRBD2 matching 16 bases. This CDR3 contains 19 residues. Germline CDR1 and CDR2: SGHTA and FQGNSA. The V segment lost 2 bases and the J segment 4 bases; nucleotides outside the gene matches: 9. For the CDR3, the DNA is TGTGCCAGCAGCTTACCGGAGGGGACTAGCGGGAGGGCGGCAGATACGCAGTATTTT. Protein sequence: CASSLPEGTSGRAADTQYF.

The V and J genes are TRBV5-4 and TRBJ2-5; 12 nucleotides match TRBD2. Losses at the gene ends were 1 base for V and 4 bases for J; bases not matched to a gene: 2. Germline CDR1 SGHNT, CDR2 YYREEE (reference sequence). The CDR3 has 15 amino acids. Written as DNA, the CDR3 is TGTGCCAGCAGCTTGCTAGCGGGAGGGCGAGAGACCCAGTACTTC. Protein product: CASSLLAGGRETQYF. Filled out from reference TRBV5-4 and TRBJ2-5, the complete variable domain reads ETGVTQSPTHLIKTRGQQVTLRCSSQSGHNTVSWYQQALGQGPQFIFQYYREEENGRGNFPPRFSGLQFPNYSSELNVNALELDDSALYLCASSLLAGGRETQYFGPGTRLLVL.

This chain connects TRBV5-5 to TRBJ2-5; 8 bases are shared with TRBD2. The CDR3 contains 16 residues. The trim removed 1 base at V and 5 bases at J, leaving 10 bases unmatched. Germline loops: CDR1 SGHKS, CDR2 YYEKEE (reference sequence). The CDR3 sequence: CASSLRTGGPEETQYF. Written as DNA, the CDR3 is TGTGCCAGCAGCTTGAGGACGGGGGGGCCGGAGGAGACCCAGTACTTC.

The rearrangement links TRBV11-1 to TRBJ2-4; D is uncertain. The V end was cut by 0 bases, the J end by 7 bases, with 19 bases between. This CDR3 is built from 17 residues. Germline CDR1 and CDR2: SGHAT and FQDESV (reference sequence). The CDR3 loop is CASSLASGVIGLNIQYF. The CDR3 coding sequence is TGTGCCAGCAGCTTAGCCAGTGGGGTGATCGGTTTGAACATTCAGTACTTC.

The chain uses TRBV6-1 and TRBJ2-7; 8 bases map to TRBD2. CDR3 length: 15 residues. The germline CDR1 and CDR2 sequences are MNHNS and SASEGT. The J segment lost 1 base and the V segment lost 0 bases, leaving 2 bases of the junction unmatched. CDR3 nucleotide sequence: TGTGCCAGCAGTGAAGCACGCGGGGGGTCCTACGAGCAGTACTTC. It encodes CASSEARGGSYEQYF.

The chain joins TRBV7-8 to TRBJ2-2; weak D call: TRBD2 (5 bases). Germline CDR1 is SGHVS and CDR2 is FQNEAQ. The CDR3 has 17 residues. The V gene lost 1 base and the J gene lost 3 bases, with 15 bases spanning the gap. The CDR3: CASSLDQAGVHTGELFF. The DNA for the CDR3 is TGTGCCAGCAGCTTAGATCAGGCCGGGGTGCACACCGGGGAGCTGTTTTTT.

This clone was recorded once. V usage is TRBV5-1 and J usage is TRBJ2-7; D unclear. The germline V gene has CDR1 SGHRS and CDR2 YFSETQ. Trimming took 4 bases from V and 2 from J, leaving 16 bases between them. The CDR3 loop spans 15 amino acids. DNA for the CDR3: TGCGCCAGCAGCCCCCAACGGGCGGTTACCTACGAGCAGTACTTC. It yields the protein CASSPQRAVTYEQYF.

The CDR3 DNA reads TGTGCCAGCAGCTTGGCCGGGAGCACCTACGAGCAGTACTTC. It is translated as CASSLAGSTYEQYF. The chain uses TRBV5-6 and TRBJ2-7; maybe TRBD2 (6 bases). Trimming shortened V by 0 bases and J by 2 bases, and 9 bases separated the two germline ends. CDR3 size: 14 residues. The germline V gene encodes CDR1 SGHDT and CDR2 YYEEEE. Full variable domain (outside the CDR3, taken from reference TRBV5-6 and TRBJ2-7): DAGVTQSPTHLIKTRGQQVTLRCSPKSGHDTVSWYQQALGQGPQFIFQYYEEEERQRGNFPDRFSGHQFPNYSSELNVNALLLGDSALYLCASSLAGSTYEQYFGPGTRLTVT.

The V gene is TRBV10-3, the J gene TRBJ1-4; the match to TRBD1 covers 8 bases. Trimming cost V 4 bases and J 3 bases; bases outside gene matches: 1. This CDR3 spans 14 amino acids. The germline CDR1 and CDR2 sequences are ENHRY and SYGVKD. CDR3 region: CAISGGQANEKLFF. CDR3 DNA: TGTGCCATCAGTGGGGGACAGGCTAATGAAAAACTGTTTTTT.

This clone was detected only a few times. This chain connects TRBV18 to TRBJ1-1; D might be TRBD1 (5 bases). CDR1 is KGHSH and CDR2 is LQKENI in the germline V gene. This CDR3 comprises 16 residues. V gave up 1 base and J gave up 2 bases, with 14 bases separating them. The CDR3: CASSPLGGTINTEAFF. Here the CDR3 DNA reads TGTGCCAGCTCACCACTCGGGGGAACCATTAACACTGAAGCTTTCTTT.

The CDR3 reads CASSILAGAGDTQYF. Here the CDR3 DNA reads TGTGCCAGCAGTATACTAGCGGGAGCGGGAGATACGCAGTATTTT. J is TRBJ2-3 and V is TRBV6-4, with 11 bases that match TRBD2. V dropped 5 bases and J dropped 5; count of bases not matched to a gene: 6. Germline assignment: CDR1 MRHNA and CDR2 SNTAGT. The CDR3 runs to 15 residues.

V gene TRBV29-1 combines with J gene TRBJ2-2, with D possibly being TRBD1 or TRBD2 (5 bases each). The CDR3 contains 12 residues. In germline, CDR1 is SQVTM, CDR2 ANQGSEA. Trimming removed 7 bases at V and 1 base at J, with 7 bases between. The CDR3 DNA follows: TGCAGCGGGGGGAAGAACACCGGGGAGCTGTTTTTT. It yields the protein CSGGKNTGELFF.

The V and J genes are TRBV11-3 and TRBJ2-7; 8 bases align to TRBD1. The length of the CDR3 is 13 residues. The trim removed 5 bases at V and 5 bases at J, leaving 5 bases unmatched. CDR1 and CDR2 from the germline V gene are SGHNT and YENEEA. CDR3 protein: CASSRTGFDEQYF. The CDR3 DNA follows: TGTGCCAGCAGCCGGACAGGGTTCGACGAGCAGTACTTC.

V is TRBV7-2 and J is TRBJ2-7; no clear D. The CDR3 is made up of 12 amino acids. V was trimmed by 5 bases and J by 0 bases, leaving 5 bases between them. Germline V gene lookup returns CDR1 SGHTA and CDR2 FQGNSA. CDR3 nucleotides: TGTGCCAGCAGCCAGAGCTCCTACGAGCAGTACTTC. Amino acid sequence: CASSQSSYEQYF. Full variable domain (missing parts from reference TRBV7-2 and TRBJ2-7): GAGVSQSPSNKVTEKGKDVELRCDPISGHTALYWYRQSLGQGLEFLIYFQGNSAPDKSGLPSDRFSAERTGGSVSTLTIQRTQQEDSAVYLCASSQSSYEQYFGPGTRLTVT.